A selection of T cell receptor beta chains follows, all from one sample in a study of cytomegalovirus exposure and HLA in healthy donors. The protocol was immunoSEQ multiplex PCR, while the TCRdb copy is restricted to in-frame clones and leaves out a portion. The data hold about 350,000 clones, with about nine tenths observed a single time. Sequenced sample: PBMCs. Every receptor here comes from a woman under 40 in good health and CMV-seropositive. CDR3s include the opening cysteine and the closing phenylalanine or tryptophan. A D gene is named only where the DNA matches it firmly. Clone size, where shown, is once, few, many, or a class for clones that have expanded.

j_gene	v_gene	abundance	d_gene	CDR3aa	CDR3nt
TRBJ2-3	TRBV30	once	TRBD2	CAWSGLVGYPDTQYF	TGTGCCTGGAGCGGACTAGTTGGCTACCCAGATACGCAGTATTTT
TRBJ2-1	TRBV30	.	.	CAWSTPFDYNEQFF	TGTGCCTGGAGTACCCCGTTCGACTACAATGAGCAGTTCTTC
TRBJ2-1	TRBV13	.	.	CASSPQRGPVEQFF	TGTGCCAGCAGCCCCCAGCGTGGGCCGGTTGAGCAGTTCTTC
TRBJ1-5	TRBV27	.	.	CASSLSGGVGQPQHF	TGTGCCAGCAGTTTATCGGGAGGGGTTGGGCAGCCCCAGCATTTT
TRBJ2-1	TRBV5-4	.	TRBD2	CASSAPGLAGGKHNEQFF	TGTGCCAGCAGCGCACCGGGACTAGCGGGGGGGAAACACAATGAGCAGTTCTTC
TRBJ1-1	TRBV30	.	.	CAWSTTGITEAFF	TGTGCCTGGAGTACCACAGGGATTACTGAAGCTTTCTTT
TRBJ2-1	TRBV11-1	.	TRBD2	CASSRGTRDNEQFF	TGTGCCAGCAGCCGAGGGACTAGGGACAATGAGCAGTTCTTC
TRBJ2-7	TRBV7-2	few	TRBD2	CASSRLAGASYEQYF	TGTGCCAGCAGCCGACTAGCGGGGGCATCCTACGAGCAGTACTTC
TRBJ1-1	TRBV5-1	.	.	CASKGQGSTEAFF	TGCGCCAGCAAAGGTCAGGGCTCCACTGAAGCTTTCTTT
TRBJ2-1	TRBV2	.	.	CASSEASGLLYNEQFF	TGTGCCAGCAGTGAAGCCTCGGGACTGCTATACAATGAGCAGTTCTTC
TRBJ2-3	TRBV9	.	.	CASSVEGVGTDTQYF	TGTGCCAGCAGCGTAGAGGGGGTGGGCACAGATACGCAGTATTTT
TRBJ2-3	TRBV11-3	.	TRBD2	CASSFGTSGGAADTQYF	TGTGCCAGCAGCTTTGGGACTAGCGGGGGGGCCGCAGATACGCAGTATTTT
TRBJ1-2	TRBV2	few	.	CASSESQKGYGYTF	TGTGCCAGCAGTGAATCCCAAAAGGGCTATGGCTACACCTTC
TRBJ2-7	TRBV13	.	.	CASSLGRAYEQYF	TGTGCCAGCAGCTTAGGTCGGGCGTATGAGCAGTACTTC
TRBJ1-5	TRBV5-1	few	.	CASSLVVGQERKDSNQPQHF	TGCGCCAGCAGCTTGGTGGTGGGGCAGGAACGGAAAGATAGCAATCAGCCCCAGCATTTT
TRBJ1-4	TRBV4-3	.	.	CASSQGWAGEEKLFF	TGCGCCAGCAGCCAAGGGTGGGCAGGGGAGGAAAAACTGTTTTTT
TRBJ2-5	TRBV6-1	.	.	CASSGYLGRSGETQYF	TGTGCCAGCAGTGGCTACCTCGGGAGATCGGGGGAGACCCAGTACTTC
TRBJ2-7	TRBV29-1	.	.	CSAQSRGRGSYEQYF	TGCAGCGCCCAGAGTCGGGGTCGGGGTTCCTACGAGCAGTACTTC
TRBJ2-7	TRBV30	.	TRBD2	CAGREGIGSYEQYF	TGTGCCGGGCGGGAGGGCATCGGCTCCTACGAGCAGTACTTC
TRBJ2-1	TRBV15	once	TRBD2	CATLRTRGDEQFF	TGTGCCACCCTTAGGACTAGGGGTGATGAGCAGTTCTTC
TRBJ2-5	TRBV5-6	.	.	CASSLDKGRFQETQYF	TGTGCCAGCAGCTTGGATAAGGGGCGGTTCCAAGAGACCCAGTACTTC
TRBJ2-7	TRBV6-5	few	.	CASSDQGRSYEQYF	TGTGCCAGCAGTGATCAGGGTAGGTCCTACGAGCAGTACTTC
TRBJ2-7	TRBV28	.	TRBD1	CASSLRPGGIEQYF	TGTGCCAGCAGTTTGAGGCCAGGGGGCATCGAGCAGTACTTC
TRBJ1-2	TRBV28	once	.	CASSLLGGRPYGYTF	TGTGCCAGCAGTTTACTTGGGGGGAGGCCGTATGGCTACACCTTC
TRBJ2-7	TRBV9	.	.	CASSVGARGYEQYF	TGTGCCAGCAGCGTAGGGGCAAGGGGTTACGAGCAGTACTTC
TRBJ2-3	TRBV5-1	.	.	CASSWTSPSDTQYF	TGCGCCAGCAGTTGGACATCGCCGAGCGATACGCAGTATTTT
TRBJ1-1	TRBV9	.	TRBD1	CASSASGGLESTFF	TGTGCCAGCAGCGCTTCAGGGGGCTTAGAGTCTACTTTCTTT